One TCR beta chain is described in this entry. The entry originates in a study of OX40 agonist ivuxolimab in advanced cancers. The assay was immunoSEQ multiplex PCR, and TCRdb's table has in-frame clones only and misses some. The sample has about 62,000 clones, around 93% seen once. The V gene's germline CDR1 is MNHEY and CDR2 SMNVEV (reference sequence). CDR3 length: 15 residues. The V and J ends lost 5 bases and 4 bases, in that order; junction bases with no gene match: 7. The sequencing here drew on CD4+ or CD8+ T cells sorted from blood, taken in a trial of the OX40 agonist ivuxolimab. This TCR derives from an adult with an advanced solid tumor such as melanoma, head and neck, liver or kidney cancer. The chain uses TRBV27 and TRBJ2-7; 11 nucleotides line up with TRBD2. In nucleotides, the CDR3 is TGTGCCAGCAGTCCCCCCCTAGCGGGAGGATACGAGCAGTACTTC. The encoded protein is CASSPPLAGGYEQYF.